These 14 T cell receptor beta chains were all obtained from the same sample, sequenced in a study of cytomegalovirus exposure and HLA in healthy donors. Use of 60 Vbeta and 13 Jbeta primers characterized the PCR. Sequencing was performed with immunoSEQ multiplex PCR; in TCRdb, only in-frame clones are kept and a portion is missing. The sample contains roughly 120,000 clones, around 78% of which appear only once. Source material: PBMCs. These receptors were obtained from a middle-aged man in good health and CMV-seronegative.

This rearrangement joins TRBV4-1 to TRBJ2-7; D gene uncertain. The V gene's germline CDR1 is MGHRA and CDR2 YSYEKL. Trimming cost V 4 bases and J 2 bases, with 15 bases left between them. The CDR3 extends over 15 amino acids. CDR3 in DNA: TGCGCCAGCAGCCGAGGTGATCTTGTAACCTACGAGCAGTACTTC. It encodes CASSRGDLVTYEQYF.

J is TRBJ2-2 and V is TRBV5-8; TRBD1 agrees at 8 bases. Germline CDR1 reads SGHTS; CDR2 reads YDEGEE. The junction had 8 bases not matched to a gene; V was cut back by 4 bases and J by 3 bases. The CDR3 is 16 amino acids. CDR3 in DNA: TGTGCCAGCAGCGTCTACAGGGGGGAGTACACCGGGGAGCTGTTTTTT. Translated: CASSVYRGEYTGELFF.

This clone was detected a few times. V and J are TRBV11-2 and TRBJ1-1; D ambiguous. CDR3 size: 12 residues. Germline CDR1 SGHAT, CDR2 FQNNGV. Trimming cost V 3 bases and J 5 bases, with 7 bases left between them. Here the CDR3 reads CASSFRGTEAFF. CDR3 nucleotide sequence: TGTGCCAGCAGCTTTCGAGGGACTGAAGCTTTCTTT.

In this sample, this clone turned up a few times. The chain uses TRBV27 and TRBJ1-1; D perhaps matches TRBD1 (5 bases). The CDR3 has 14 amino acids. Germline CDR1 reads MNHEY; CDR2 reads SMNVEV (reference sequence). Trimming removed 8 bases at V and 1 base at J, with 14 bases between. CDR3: CASEGRGGNTEAFF. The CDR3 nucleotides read TGTGCCAGCGAGGGAAGGGGAGGGAACACTGAAGCTTTCTTT.

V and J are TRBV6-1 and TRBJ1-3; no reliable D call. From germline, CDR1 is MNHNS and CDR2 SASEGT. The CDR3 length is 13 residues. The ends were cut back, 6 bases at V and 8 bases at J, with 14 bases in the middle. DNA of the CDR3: TGTGCCAGCAGCCGAGAGTGGAGAGACACCATATATTTT. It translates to CASSREWRDTIYF.

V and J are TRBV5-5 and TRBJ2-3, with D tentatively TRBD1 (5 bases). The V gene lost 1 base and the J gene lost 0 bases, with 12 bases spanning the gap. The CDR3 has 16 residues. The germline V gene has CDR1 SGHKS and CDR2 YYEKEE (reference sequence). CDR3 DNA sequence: TGTGCCAGCAGCTTGAAGGGGCAAACTAGCACAGATACGCAGTATTTT. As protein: CASSLKGQTSTDTQYF.

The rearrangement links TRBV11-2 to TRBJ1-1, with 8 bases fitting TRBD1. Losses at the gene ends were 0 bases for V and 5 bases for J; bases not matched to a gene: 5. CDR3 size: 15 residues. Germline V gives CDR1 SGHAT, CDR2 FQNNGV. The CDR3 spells CASSLEGRGLTEAFF. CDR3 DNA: TGTGCCAGCAGCTTAGAGGGCAGGGGGCTGACTGAAGCTTTCTTT.

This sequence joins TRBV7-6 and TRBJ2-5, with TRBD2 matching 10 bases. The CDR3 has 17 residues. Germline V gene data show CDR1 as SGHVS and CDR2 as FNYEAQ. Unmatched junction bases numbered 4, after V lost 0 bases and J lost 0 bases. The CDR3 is CASSLAISGGYQETQYF. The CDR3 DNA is TGTGCCAGCAGCTTAGCTATTAGCGGGGGGTACCAAGAGACCCAGTACTTC.

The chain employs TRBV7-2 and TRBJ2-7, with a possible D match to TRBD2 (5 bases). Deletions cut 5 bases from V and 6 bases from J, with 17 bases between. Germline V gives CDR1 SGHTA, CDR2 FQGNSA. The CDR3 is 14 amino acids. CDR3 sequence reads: CASSLGHIAGEQYF. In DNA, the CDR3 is TGTGCCAGCAGCCTTGGTCACATCGCGGGCGAGCAGTACTTC.

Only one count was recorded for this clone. The CDR3 sequence is CASALYSNQPQHF. In DNA, the CDR3 is TGTGCCAGCGCTCTCTATAGCAATCAGCCCCAGCATTTT. The chain uses TRBV27 and TRBJ1-5; D unresolved. The V gene's germline CDR1 is MNHEY and CDR2 SMNVEV (reference sequence). Trimming took off 8 bases at V and 0 bases at J, with 8 bases between the two ends. The CDR3 covers 13 residues.

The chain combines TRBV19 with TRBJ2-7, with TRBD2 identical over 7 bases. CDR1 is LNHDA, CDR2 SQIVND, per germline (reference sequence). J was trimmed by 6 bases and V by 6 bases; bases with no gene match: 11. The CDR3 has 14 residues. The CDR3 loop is CASSLESGGREQYF. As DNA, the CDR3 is TGTGCCAGTAGCCTAGAGTCGGGGGGACGCGAGCAGTACTTC.

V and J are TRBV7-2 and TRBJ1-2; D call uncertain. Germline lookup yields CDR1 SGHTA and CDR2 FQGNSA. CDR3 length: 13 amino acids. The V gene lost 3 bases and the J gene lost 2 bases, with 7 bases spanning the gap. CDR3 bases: TGTGCCAGCAGCTTTTACGGGAACTATGGCTACACCTTC. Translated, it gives CASSFYGNYGYTF.

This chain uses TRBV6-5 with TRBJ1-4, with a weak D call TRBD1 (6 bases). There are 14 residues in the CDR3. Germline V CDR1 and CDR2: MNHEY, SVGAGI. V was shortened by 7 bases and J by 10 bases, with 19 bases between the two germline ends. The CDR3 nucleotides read TGTGCCAGCACCCCCAAAGGGGGGGTAGGAAAACTGTTTTTT. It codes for CASTPKGGVGKLFF.

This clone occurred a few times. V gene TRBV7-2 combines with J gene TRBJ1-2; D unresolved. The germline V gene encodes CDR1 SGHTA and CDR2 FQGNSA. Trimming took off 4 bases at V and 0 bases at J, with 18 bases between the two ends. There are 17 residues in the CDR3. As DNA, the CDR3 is TGTGCCAGCAGCTATTCGGCCGGCGGTTCAGCTAACTATGGCTACACCTTC. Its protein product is CASSYSAGGSANYGYTF.